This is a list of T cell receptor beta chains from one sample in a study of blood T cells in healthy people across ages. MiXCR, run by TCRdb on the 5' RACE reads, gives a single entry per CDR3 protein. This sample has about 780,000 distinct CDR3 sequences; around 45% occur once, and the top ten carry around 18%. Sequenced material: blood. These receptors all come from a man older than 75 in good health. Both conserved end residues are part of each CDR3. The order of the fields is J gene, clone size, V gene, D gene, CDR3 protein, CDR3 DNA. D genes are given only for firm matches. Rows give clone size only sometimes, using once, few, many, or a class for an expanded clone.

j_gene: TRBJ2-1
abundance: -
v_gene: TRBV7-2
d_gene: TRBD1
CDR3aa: CASSLSPGTGTIGEQFF
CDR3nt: TGTGCCAGCAGCTTATCTCCCGGGACAGGAACAATTGGTGAGCAGTTCTTC

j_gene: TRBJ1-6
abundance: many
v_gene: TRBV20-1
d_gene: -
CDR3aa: CSARIGTNSPLHF
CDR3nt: TGCAGTGCTAGAATCGGGACGAATTCACCCCTCCACTTT

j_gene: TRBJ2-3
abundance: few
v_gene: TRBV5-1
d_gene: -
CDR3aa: CASSQGLDTQYF
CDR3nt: TGCGCCAGCAGTCAGGGGCTAGATACGCAGTATTTT

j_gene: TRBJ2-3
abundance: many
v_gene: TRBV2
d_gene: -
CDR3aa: CASTPRSGDADTQYF
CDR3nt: TGTGCCAGCACCCCAAGGTCAGGGGATGCAGATACGCAGTATTTT

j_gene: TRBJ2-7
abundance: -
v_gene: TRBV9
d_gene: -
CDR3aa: CASSVEPAGHEQYF
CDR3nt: TGTGCCAGCAGCGTAGAGCCGGCCGGCCACGAGCAGTACTTC

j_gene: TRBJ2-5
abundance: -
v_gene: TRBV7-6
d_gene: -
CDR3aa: CASSLMRTETQYF
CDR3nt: TGTGCCAGCAGCTTAATGAGAACGGAGACCCAGTACTTC

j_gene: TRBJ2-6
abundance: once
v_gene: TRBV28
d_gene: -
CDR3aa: CASNTAVVGANVLTF
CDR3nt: TGTGCCAGCAACACAGCAGTAGTTGGGGCCAACGTCCTGACTTTC

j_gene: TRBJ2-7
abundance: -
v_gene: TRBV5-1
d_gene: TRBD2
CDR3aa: CVSSLTSGSEEQYF
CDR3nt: TGCGTCAGCAGCTTGACTAGCGGGAGTGAGGAGCAGTACTTC

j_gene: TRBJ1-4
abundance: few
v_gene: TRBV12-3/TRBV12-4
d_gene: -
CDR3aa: CASSPRGTPAEKLFF
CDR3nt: TGTGCCAGCAGTCCTCGAGGGACGCCGGCTGAAAAACTGTTTTTT

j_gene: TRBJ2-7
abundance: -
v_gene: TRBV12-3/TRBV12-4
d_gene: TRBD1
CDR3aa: CASSRGRQSFPEQYF
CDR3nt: TGTGCCAGCAGCAGGGGGCGACAGAGCTTCCCCGAGCAGTACTTC

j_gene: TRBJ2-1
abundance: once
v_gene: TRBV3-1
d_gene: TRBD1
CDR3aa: CASSFTGGRANEQFF
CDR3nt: TGTGCCAGCAGCTTTACAGGGGGCAGGGCGAATGAGCAGTTCTTC

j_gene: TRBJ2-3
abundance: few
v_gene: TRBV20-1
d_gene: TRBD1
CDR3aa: CSASLDRGQMDTQYF
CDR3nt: TGCAGTGCTAGCCTTGACAGGGGGCAAATGGATACGCAGTATTTT

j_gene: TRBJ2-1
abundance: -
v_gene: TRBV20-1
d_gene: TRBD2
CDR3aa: CSASSGRAQGEQFF
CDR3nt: TGCAGTGCTAGCAGCGGGAGGGCCCAGGGGGAGCAGTTCTTC

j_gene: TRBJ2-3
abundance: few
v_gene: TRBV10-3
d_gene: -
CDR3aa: CAISESGDFTDTQYF
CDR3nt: TGTGCCATCAGTGAATCGGGGGATTTCACAGATACGCAGTATTTT

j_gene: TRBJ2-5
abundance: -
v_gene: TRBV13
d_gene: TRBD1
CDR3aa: CASSTGQGLGEQYF
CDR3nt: TGTGCCAGCAGCACCGGACAGGGGCTAGGTGAGCAGTACTTC

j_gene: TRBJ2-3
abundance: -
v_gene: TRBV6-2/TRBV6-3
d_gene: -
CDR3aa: CASSKSGIADTQYF
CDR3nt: TGTGCCAGCAGTAAGTCGGGCATTGCAGATACGCAGTATTTT